This entry lists 3 T cell receptor beta chains sequenced from one sample in a study of OX40 agonist ivuxolimab in advanced cancers. Clones were sequenced by immunoSEQ multiplex PCR, and TCRdb holds only the in-frame ones, with some missing. The sample holds under 200,000 clones, under 95% seen once. The sequencing used CD4+ or CD8+ T cells sorted from blood, collected in a trial of the OX40 agonist ivuxolimab. The source is an adult with an advanced solid tumor such as melanoma, head and neck, liver or kidney cancer.

The table lists this clone with a few counts. This specimen includes other DNA sequences encoding the same CDR3. This chain uses TRBV18 with TRBJ1-2; unclear D gene. Germline V gene data show CDR1 as KGHSH and CDR2 as LQKENI. CDR3 size: 13 residues. The V gene lost 3 bases and the J gene lost 2 bases, with 7 bases spanning the gap. The DNA of the CDR3 is TGTGCCAGCTCACCCGGCCAGAACTATGGCTACACCTTC. It codes for CASSPGQNYGYTF.

About this clone itself: A read error may account for a junction end that differs from germline. The rearrangement uses TRBV18 and TRBJ1-5; D gene uncertain. The CDR3 runs 13 residues. The germline V gene has CDR1 KGHSH and CDR2 LQKENI. CDR3 nucleotides: TGTGCCAGCTCCCCACATAGGGATCAGCCCCAGCATTTT. This codes for CASSPHRDQPQHF.

The chain recombines TRBV5-4 with TRBJ1-2; the D is unclear. Trimming shortened V by 4 bases and J by 8 bases, and 12 bases separated the two germline ends. CDR1 SGHNT and CDR2 YYREEE come from the germline V gene (reference sequence). There are 12 residues in the CDR3. CDR3 bases: TGTGCCAGCAGCGTAGGAGAGGCCGGCTACACCTTC. Its protein product is CASSVGEAGYTF. The full variable domain, in which reference TRBV5-4 and TRBJ1-2 provide the parts outside the CDR3, is ETGVTQSPTHLIKTRGQQVTLRCSSQSGHNTVSWYQQALGQGPQFIFQYYREEENGRGNFPPRFSGLQFPNYSSELNVNALELDDSALYLCASSVGEAGYTFGSGTRLTVV.